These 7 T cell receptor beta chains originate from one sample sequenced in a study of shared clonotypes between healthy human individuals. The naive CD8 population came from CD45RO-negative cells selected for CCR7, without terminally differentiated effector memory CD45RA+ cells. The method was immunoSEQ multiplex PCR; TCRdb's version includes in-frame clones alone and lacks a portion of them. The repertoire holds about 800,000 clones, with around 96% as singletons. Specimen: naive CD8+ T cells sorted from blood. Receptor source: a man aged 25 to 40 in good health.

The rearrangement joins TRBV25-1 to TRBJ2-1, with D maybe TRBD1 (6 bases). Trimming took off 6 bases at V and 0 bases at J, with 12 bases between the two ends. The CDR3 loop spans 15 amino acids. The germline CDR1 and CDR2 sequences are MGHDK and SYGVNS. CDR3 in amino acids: CASSRTDSSYNEQFF. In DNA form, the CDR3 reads TGTGCCAGCAGCCGGACAGACAGCTCCTACAATGAGCAGTTCTTC.

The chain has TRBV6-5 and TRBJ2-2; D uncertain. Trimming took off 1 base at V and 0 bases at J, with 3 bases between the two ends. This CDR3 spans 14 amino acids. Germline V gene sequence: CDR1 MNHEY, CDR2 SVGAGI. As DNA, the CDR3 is TGTGCCAGCAGTTACTGGCCGAACACCGGGGAGCTGTTTTTT. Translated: CASSYWPNTGELFF.

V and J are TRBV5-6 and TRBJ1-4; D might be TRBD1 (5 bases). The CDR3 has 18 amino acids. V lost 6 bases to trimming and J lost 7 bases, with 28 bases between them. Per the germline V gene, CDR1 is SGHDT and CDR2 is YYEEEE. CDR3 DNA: TGTGCCAGCACACGGAACCAGGGACTGGATTATGAAAGTGAAAAACTGTTTTTT. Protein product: CASTRNQGLDYESEKLFF. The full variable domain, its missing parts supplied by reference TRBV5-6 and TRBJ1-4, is DAGVTQSPTHLIKTRGQQVTLRCSPKSGHDTVSWYQQALGQGPQFIFQYYEEEERQRGNFPDRFSGHQFPNYSSELNVNALLLGDSALYLCASTRNQGLDYESEKLFFGSGTQLSVL.

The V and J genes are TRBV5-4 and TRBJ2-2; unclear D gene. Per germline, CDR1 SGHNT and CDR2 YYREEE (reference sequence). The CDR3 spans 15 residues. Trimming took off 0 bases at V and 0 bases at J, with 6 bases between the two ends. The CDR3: CASSLGLTNTGELFF. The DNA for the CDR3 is TGTGCCAGCAGCTTGGGATTAACGAACACCGGGGAGCTGTTTTTT.

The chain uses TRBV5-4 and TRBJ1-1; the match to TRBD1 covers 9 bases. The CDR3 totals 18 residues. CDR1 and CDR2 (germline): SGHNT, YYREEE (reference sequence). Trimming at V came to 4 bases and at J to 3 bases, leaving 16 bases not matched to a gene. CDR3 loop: CASSPSGTGYLLDTEAFF. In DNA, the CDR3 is TGTGCCAGCAGCCCAAGCGGGACAGGGTACCTCCTGGACACTGAAGCTTTCTTT.

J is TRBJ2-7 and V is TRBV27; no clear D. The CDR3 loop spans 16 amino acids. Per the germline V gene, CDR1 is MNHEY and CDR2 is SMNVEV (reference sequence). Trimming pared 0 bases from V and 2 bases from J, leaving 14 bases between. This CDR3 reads CASSLSTTGVAYEQYF. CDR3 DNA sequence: TGTGCCAGCAGTTTATCGACGACTGGCGTGGCCTACGAGCAGTACTTC.

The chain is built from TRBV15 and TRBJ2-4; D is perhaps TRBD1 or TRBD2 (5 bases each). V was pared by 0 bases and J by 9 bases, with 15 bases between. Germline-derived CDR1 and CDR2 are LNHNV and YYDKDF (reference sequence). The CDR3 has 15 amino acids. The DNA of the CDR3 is TGTGCCACCAGCAGAGATCGGACTGAAGGGGTCATTCAGTACTTC. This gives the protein CATSRDRTEGVIQYF.